One sample yielded the 11 T cell receptor beta chains listed below, sequenced in a study of shared clonotypes between healthy human individuals. TCRdb's table, derived via immunoSEQ multiplex PCR, lists solely in-frame clones and lacks some. The sample has approximately 92,000 clones, approximately 75% seen once; the top ten hold 50%. The sequenced sample was memory CD8+ T cells sorted from blood. Subset: CD45RO+ cells pooled with CCR7-negative TemRA cells. The receptors shown here come from a man aged 25 to 40 in good health.

This rearrangement joins TRBV6-4 to TRBJ2-1, with 11 bases aligning to TRBD2. The CDR3 extends over 15 amino acids. V was clipped by 5 bases and J by 9 bases; unmatched bases: 9. CDR1 and CDR2 (germline): MRHNA, SNTAGT. CDR3 DNA: TGTGCCAGCAGTTTTAGCGGGAGGGAACTAAGTGAGCAGTTCTTC. As protein: CASSFSGRELSEQFF.

This clone was detected only once. The chain joins TRBV6-1 to TRBJ2-2, with D possibly matching TRBD1 (6 bases). Between the trimmed V and J ends, which lost 7 bases and 4 bases, there was a span of 13 bases. The CDR3 covers 14 residues. Germline V gives CDR1 MNHNS, CDR2 SASEGT. CDR3 in amino acids: CASIGQGRTGELFF. CDR3 in DNA: TGTGCCAGCATTGGGCAGGGGCGCACCGGGGAGCTGTTTTTT.

The gene calls are TRBV27 and TRBJ1-4; 9 nucleotides line up with TRBD1. CDR3 length: 16 amino acids. Germline trimming cut 3 bases from V and 7 bases from J; bases unmatched to any gene: 9. From germline, CDR1 is MNHEY and CDR2 SMNVEV (reference sequence). CDR3 protein: CASSLTGTGRGEKLFF. CDR3 nucleotide sequence: TGTGCCAGCAGTTTGACCGGGACAGGGCGTGGTGAAAAACTGTTTTTT.

The CDR3 sequence: CASSIGLADNNEQFF. CDR3 DNA sequence: TGCGCCAGCAGTATAGGACTAGCGGATAACAATGAGCAGTTCTTC. J is TRBJ2-1 and V is TRBV4-3; 10 bases map to TRBD2. Germline-derived CDR1 and CDR2 are LGHNA and YSLEER. Germline trimming cut 6 bases from V and 5 bases from J; bases unmatched to any gene: 7. This CDR3 comprises 15 residues.

V usage is TRBV19 and J usage is TRBJ2-2; D unresolved. From germline, CDR1 is LNHDA and CDR2 SQIVND (reference sequence). The CDR3 contains 14 residues. Trimming took off 0 bases at V and 8 bases at J, with 10 bases between the two ends. The CDR3 nucleotides are TGTGCCAGTAGTATAGATGGCAGCTCGGGGGAGCTGTTTTTT. Translated: CASSIDGSSGELFF.

V usage is TRBV29-1 and J usage is TRBJ2-5; a weak D match, TRBD2 (5 bases). The V gene's germline CDR1 is SQVTM and CDR2 ANQGSEA. This CDR3 has 14 residues. The germline V and J ends were trimmed by 3 bases and 1 base, with 12 bases remaining between them. In DNA form, the CDR3 reads TGCAGCGTTGAGGTACAGAGGGCCCAAGAGACCCAGTACTTC. It yields the protein CSVEVQRAQETQYF.

The J gene is TRBJ2-1, the V gene TRBV28, with a tentative D call TRBD1 (6 bases). In germline, CDR1 is MDHEN, CDR2 SYDVKM. Trimming pared 5 bases from V and 4 bases from J, leaving 15 bases between. CDR3 length: 15 residues. The CDR3 sequence: CASSGVGTPYNEQFF. The CDR3 coding sequence is TGTGCCAGCAGTGGGGTAGGGACACCGTACAATGAGCAGTTCTTC. Drawing the rest from reference TRBV28 and TRBJ2-1, the complete variable domain is DVKVTQSSRYLVKRTGEKVFLECVQDMDHENMFWYRQDPGLGLRLIYFSYDVKMKEKGDIPEGYSVSREKKERFSLILESASTNQTSMYLCASSGVGTPYNEQFFGPGTRLTVL.

The V call is TRBV5-1, the J call TRBJ2-5, with 8 bases matching TRBD2. Germline V gene data show CDR1 as SGHRS and CDR2 as YFSETQ. CDR3 length equals 14 residues. J gave up 2 bases and V 4 bases, and 4 bases lay outside the gene matches. The CDR3 sequence is CASSPGGQQETQYF. The CDR3 coding sequence is TGCGCCAGCAGCCCGGGGGGGCAACAAGAGACCCAGTACTTC. The variable domain in full, with the rest retrieved from reference TRBV5-1 and TRBJ2-5, is KAGVTQTPRYLIKTRGQQVTLSCSPISGHRSVSWYQQTPGQGLQFLFEYFSETQRNKGNFPGRFSGRQFSNSRSEMNVSTLELGDSALYLCASSPGGQQETQYFGPGTRLLVL.

In its sample, this clone was seen a few times. This rearrangement joins TRBV29-1 to TRBJ1-1; D uncertain. V lost 7 bases and J lost 3, with 12 bases in between. Germline assignment: CDR1 SQVTM and CDR2 ANQGSEA. CDR3 length: 12 amino acids. The CDR3 DNA sequence: TGCAGCGCCCGAACAGAGCACACTGAAGCTTTCTTT. This codes for CSARTEHTEAFF.

The chain has TRBV4-1 and TRBJ2-7, with 9 nucleotides matching TRBD1. Trimming took 2 bases from V and 5 from J; bases not matched to a gene: 7. This CDR3 comprises 15 residues. Germline V gene lookup returns CDR1 MGHRA and CDR2 YSYEKL. Here the CDR3 DNA reads TGCGCCAGCAGCCAAAATGACAGGGGGACGGACGAGCAGTACTTC. Translated: CASSQNDRGTDEQYF.

This chain uses TRBV6-5 with TRBJ2-7, with D perhaps TRBD1 (6 bases). The CDR3 totals 15 residues. V was pared by 6 bases and J by 0 bases, with 15 bases between. Germline V CDR1 and CDR2: MNHEY, SVGAGI. CDR3 loop: CASSHLAGVSYEQYF. In nucleotides, the CDR3 is TGTGCCAGCAGCCATCTGGCAGGGGTCTCCTACGAGCAGTACTTC.